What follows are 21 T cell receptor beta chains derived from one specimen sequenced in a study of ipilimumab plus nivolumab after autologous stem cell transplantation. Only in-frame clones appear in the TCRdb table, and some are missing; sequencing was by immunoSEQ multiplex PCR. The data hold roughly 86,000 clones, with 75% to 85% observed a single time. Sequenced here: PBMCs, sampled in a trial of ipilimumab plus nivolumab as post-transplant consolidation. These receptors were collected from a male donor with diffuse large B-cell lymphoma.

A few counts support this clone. The CDR3 protein is CASSADRATGELFF. The CDR3 bases are TGTGCCAGCAGTGCGGACAGGGCAACCGGGGAGCTGTTTTTT. V and J are TRBV6-4 and TRBJ2-2, with 8 bases matching TRBD1. The germline V gene encodes CDR1 MRHNA and CDR2 SNTAGT. The CDR3 is 14 amino acids. Unmatched junction bases numbered 3, after V lost 4 bases and J lost 5 bases.

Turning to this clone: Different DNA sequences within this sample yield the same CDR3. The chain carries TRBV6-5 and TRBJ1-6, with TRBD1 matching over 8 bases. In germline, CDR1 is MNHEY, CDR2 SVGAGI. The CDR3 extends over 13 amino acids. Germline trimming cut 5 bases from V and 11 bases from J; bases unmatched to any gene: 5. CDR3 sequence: CASSTDRGPPLHF. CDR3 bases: TGTGCCAGCAGTACTGACAGGGGCCCACCCCTCCACTTT.

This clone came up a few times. CDR3 DNA: TGTGCCAGAATCCAACAGGCCAATCAGCCCCAGCATTTT. Encoded protein: CARIQQANQPQHF. This chain links TRBV5-3 with TRBJ1-5, with D tentatively TRBD1 (5 bases). TRBV5-3 is placed among ORFs of uncertain function. Between the trimmed V and J ends, which lost 6 bases and 3 bases, there was a span of 10 bases. This CDR3 is 13 amino acids long.

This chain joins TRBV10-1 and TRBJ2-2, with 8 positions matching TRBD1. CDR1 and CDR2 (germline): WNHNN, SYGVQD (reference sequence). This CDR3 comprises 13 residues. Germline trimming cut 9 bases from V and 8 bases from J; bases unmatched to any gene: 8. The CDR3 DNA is TGCGCCAGGGTCTTGGACAGGGCGGGGGAGCTGTTTTTT. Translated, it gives CARVLDRAGELFF.

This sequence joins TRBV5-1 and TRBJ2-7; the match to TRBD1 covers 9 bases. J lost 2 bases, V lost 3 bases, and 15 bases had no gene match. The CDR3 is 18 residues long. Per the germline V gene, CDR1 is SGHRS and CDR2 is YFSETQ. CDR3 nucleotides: TGCGCCAGCAGCTGGACAGGAAGTACAGGGGGCGCGGCCTACGAGCAGTACTTC. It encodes CASSWTGSTGGAAYEQYF.

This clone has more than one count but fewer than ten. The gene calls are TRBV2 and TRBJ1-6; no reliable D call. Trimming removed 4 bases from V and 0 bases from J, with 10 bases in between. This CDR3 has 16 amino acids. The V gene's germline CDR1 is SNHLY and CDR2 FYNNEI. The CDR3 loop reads CASSVEISSYNSPLHF. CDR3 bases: TGTGCCAGCAGTGTAGAGATTAGCTCCTATAATTCACCCCTCCACTTT.

DNA of the CDR3: TGTGCCAGCAGCCTAGACAGGGGTCAGACCCAGTACTTC. Amino acids: CASSLDRGQTQYF. The chain is built from TRBV6-1 and TRBJ2-5; 8 nucleotides agree with TRBD1. CDR1 is MNHNS, CDR2 SASEGT, per germline. The CDR3 runs to 13 residues. Losses at the gene ends were 6 bases for V and 6 bases for J; bases not matched to a gene: 6.

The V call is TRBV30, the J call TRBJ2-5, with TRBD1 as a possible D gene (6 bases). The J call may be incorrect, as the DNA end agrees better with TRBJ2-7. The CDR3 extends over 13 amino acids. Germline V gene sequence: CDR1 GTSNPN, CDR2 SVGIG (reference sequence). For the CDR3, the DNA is TGTGCCTGGAGTGGTGGGACAACCTACGAGCAGTACTTC. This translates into CAWSGGTTYEQYF.

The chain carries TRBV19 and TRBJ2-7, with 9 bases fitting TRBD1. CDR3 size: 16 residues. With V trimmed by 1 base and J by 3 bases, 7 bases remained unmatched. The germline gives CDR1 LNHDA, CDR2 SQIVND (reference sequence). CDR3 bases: TGTGCCAGTAGTATAGCGTCGGGACAGGGTATCTACGAGCAGTACTTC. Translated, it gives CASSIASGQGIYEQYF.

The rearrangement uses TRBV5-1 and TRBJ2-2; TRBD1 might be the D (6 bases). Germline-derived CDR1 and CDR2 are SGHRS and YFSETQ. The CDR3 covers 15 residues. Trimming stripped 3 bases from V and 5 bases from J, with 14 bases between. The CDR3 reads CASSYRQARTGELFF. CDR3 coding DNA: TGCGCCAGCAGCTATAGACAGGCGCGGACCGGGGAGCTGTTTTTT.

The CDR3 loop is CASGPWGFGVGETQYF. The CDR3 DNA reads as TGTGCTAGTGGTCCATGGGGGTTTGGGGTCGGAGAGACCCAGTACTTC. The gene calls are TRBV12-5 and TRBJ2-5; D tentatively fits TRBD1 or TRBD2 (5 bases each). Per germline, CDR1 LGHNT and CDR2 FRNRAP. The ends were cut back, 5 bases at V and 4 bases at J, with 20 bases in the middle. The CDR3 is made up of 16 amino acids.

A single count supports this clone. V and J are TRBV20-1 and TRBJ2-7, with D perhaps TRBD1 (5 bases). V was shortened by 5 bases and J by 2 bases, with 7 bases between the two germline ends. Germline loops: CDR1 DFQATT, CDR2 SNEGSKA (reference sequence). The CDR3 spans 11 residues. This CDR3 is CSAQQAYEQYF. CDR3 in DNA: TGCAGTGCTCAACAGGCCTACGAGCAGTACTTC.

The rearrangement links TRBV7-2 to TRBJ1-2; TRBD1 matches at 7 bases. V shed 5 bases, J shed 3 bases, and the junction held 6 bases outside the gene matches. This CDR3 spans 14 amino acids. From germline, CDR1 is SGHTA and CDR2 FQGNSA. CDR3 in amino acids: CASSTRQGDYGYTF. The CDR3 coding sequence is TGTGCCAGCAGCACCCGACAGGGTGACTATGGCTACACCTTC.

The CDR3 spells CASSESTGVVYGYTF. The DNA for the CDR3 is TGTGCCAGCAGTGAGAGTACAGGAGTTGTTTATGGCTACACCTTC. V is TRBV6-1 and J is TRBJ1-2; perhaps TRBD1 as D (5 bases). V dropped 3 bases and J dropped 5 bases, with 16 bases sitting between them. CDR1 and CDR2 (germline): MNHNS, SASEGT. CDR3 length: 15 amino acids.

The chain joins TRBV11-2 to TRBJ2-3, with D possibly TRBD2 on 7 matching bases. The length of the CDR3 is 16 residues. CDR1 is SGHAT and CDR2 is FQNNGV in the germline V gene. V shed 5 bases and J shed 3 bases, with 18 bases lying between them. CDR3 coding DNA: TGTGCCAGCAGCCGCCTGTGGGGGGGCCAAACAGATACGCAGTATTTT. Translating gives CASSRLWGGQTDTQYF. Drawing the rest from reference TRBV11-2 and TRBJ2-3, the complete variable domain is EAGVAQSPRYKIIEKRQSVAFWCNPISGHATLYWYQQILGQGPKLLIQFQNNGVVDDSQLPKDRFSAERLKGVDSTLKIQPAKLEDSAVYLCASSRLWGGQTDTQYFGPGTRLTVL.

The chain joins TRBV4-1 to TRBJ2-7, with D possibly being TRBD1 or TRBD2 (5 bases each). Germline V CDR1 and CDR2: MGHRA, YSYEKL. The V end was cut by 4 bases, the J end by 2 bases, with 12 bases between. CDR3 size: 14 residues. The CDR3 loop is CASSPRDRTYEQYF. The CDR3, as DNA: TGCGCCAGCAGCCCGAGGGACCGAACCTACGAGCAGTACTTC.

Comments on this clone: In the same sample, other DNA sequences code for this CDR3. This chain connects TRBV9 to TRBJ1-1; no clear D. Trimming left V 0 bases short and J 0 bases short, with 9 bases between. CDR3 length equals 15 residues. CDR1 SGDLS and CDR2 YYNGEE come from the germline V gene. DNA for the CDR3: TGTGCCAGCAGCGTAGTGGGAGACATGAACACTGAAGCTTTCTTT. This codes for CASSVVGDMNTEAFF.

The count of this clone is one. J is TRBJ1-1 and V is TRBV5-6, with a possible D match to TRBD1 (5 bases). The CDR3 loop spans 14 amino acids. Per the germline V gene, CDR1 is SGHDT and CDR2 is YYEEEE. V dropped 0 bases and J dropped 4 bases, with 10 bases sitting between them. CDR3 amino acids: CASSLAGGGTEAFF. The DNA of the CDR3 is TGTGCCAGCAGCTTGGCTGGGGGGGGCACTGAAGCTTTCTTT.

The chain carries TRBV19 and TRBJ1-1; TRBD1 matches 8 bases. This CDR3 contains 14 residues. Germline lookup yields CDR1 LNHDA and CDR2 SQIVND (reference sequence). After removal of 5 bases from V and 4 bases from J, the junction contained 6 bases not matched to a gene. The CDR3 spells CASSLRTGSTEAFF. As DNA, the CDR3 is TGTGCCAGTAGTCTTCGGACAGGGAGCACTGAAGCTTTCTTT.

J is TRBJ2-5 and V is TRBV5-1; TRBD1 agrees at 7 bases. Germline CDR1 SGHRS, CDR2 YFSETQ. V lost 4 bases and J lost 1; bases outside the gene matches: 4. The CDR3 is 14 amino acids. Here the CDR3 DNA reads TGCGCCAGCAGCGATGGACAGGTCCAAGAGACCCAGTACTTC. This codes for CASSDGQVQETQYF.

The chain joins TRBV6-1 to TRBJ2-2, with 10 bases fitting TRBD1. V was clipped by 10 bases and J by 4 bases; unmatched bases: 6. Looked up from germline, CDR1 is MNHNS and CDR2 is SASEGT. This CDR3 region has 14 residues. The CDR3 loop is CAIKGQGTTGELFF. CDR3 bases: TGTGCCATCAAGGGACAGGGGACCACCGGGGAGCTGTTTTTT.